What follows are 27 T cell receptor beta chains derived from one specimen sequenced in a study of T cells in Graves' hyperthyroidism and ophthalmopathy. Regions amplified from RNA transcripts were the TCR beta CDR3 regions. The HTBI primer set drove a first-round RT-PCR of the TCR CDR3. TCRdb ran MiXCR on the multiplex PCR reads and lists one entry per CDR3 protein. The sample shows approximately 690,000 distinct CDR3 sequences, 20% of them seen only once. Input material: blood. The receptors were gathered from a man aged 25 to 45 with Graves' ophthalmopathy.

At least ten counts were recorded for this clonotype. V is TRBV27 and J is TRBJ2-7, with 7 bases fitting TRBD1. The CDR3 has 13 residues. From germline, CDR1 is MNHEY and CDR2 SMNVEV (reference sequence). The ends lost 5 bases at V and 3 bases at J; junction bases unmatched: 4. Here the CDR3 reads CASSPGDSYEQYF. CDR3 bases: TGTGCCAGCAGTCCTGGGGACAGCTACGAGCAGTACTTC.

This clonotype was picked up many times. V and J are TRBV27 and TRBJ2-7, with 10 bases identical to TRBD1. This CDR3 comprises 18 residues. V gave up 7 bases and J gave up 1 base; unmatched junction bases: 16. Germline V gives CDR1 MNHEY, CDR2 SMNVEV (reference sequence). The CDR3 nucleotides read TGTGCCAGCATTCTTACAAACCCCAGACAGGGGGCTTCCTACGAGCAGTACTTC. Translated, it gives CASILTNPRQGASYEQYF.

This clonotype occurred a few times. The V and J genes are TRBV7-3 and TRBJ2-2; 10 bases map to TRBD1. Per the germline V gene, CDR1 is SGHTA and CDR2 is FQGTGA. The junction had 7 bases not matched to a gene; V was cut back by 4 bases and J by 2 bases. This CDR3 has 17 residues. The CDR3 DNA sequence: TGTGCCAGCAGCTCCCCGGGACAGGGGACCAACACCGGGGAGCTGTTTTTT. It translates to CASSSPGQGTNTGELFF. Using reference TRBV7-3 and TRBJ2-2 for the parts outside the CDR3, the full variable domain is GAGVSQTPSNKVTEKGKYVELRCDPISGHTALYWYRQSLGQGPEFLIYFQGTGAADDSGLPNDRFFAVRPEGSVSTLKIQRTERGDSAVYLCASSSPGQGTNTGELFFGEGSRLTVL.

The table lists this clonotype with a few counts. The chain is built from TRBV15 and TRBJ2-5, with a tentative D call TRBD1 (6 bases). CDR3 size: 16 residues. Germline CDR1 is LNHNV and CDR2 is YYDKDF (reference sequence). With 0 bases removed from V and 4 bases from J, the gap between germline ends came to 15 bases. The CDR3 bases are TGTGCCACCAGCAGAGACAGGGGCGTTCTTATAGAGACCCAGTACTTC. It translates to CATSRDRGVLIETQYF.

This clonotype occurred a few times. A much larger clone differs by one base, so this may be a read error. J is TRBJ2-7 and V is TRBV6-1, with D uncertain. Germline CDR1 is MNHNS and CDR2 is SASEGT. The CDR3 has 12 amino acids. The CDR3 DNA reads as TGTGCCAGCAGTGATAAGGGATACGGGCAGTACTTC. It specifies CASSDKGYGQYF.

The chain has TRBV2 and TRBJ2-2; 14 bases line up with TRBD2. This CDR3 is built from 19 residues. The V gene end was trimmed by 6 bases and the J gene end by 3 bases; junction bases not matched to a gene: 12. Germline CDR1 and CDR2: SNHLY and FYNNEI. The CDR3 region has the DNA TGTGCCAGCAGAGGAGAGGGACTAGCGGGAGACAGCGACACCGGGGAGCTGTTTTTT. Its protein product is CASRGEGLAGDSDTGELFF.

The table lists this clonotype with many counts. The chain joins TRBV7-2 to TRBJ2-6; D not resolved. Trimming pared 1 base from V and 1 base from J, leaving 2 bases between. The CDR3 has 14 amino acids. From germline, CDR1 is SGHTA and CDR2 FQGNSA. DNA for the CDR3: TGTGCCAGCAGCTTAGTATCTGGGGCCAACGTCCTGACTTTC. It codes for CASSLVSGANVLTF.

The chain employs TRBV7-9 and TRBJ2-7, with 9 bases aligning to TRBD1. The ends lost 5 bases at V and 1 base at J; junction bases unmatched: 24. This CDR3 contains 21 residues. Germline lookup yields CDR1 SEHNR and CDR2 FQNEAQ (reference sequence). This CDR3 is CASSATPGQGIIAEWSYEQYF. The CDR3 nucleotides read TGTGCCAGCAGCGCCACCCCGGGACAGGGAATCATAGCCGAATGGTCCTACGAGCAGTACTTC.

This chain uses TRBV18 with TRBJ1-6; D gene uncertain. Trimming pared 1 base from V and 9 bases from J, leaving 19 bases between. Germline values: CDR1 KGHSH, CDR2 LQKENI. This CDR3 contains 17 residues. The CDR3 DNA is TGTGCCAGCTCACCACAGTGGAGGACCTCCCCCATTTCACCCCTCCACTTT. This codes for CASSPQWRTSPISPLHF.

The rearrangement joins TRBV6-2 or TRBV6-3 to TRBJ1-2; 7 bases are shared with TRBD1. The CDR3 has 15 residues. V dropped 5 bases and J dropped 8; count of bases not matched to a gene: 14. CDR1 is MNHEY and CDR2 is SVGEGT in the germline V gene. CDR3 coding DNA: TGTGCCAGCAGTCTACCCTACAGGGGTGCAAGAGGCTACACCTTC. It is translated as CASSLPYRGARGYTF.

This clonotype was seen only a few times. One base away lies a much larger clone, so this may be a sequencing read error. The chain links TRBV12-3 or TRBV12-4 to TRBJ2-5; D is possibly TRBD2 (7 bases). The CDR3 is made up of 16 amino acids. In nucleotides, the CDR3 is TGTGCCGGCAGTTATGCCCCAGGGGAGGGCCAAGAGACCCAGTACTTC. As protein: CAGSYAPGEGQETQYF.

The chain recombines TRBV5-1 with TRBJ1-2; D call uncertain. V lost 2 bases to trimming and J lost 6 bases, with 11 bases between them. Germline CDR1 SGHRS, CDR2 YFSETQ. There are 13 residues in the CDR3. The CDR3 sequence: CASSFRQEDGYTF. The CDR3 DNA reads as TGCGCCAGCAGCTTCCGTCAGGAGGATGGCTACACCTTC. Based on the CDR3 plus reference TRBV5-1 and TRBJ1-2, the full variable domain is KAGVTQTPRYLIKTRGQQVTLSCSPISGHRSVSWYQQTPGQGLQFLFEYFSETQRNKGNFPGRFSGRQFSNSRSEMNVSTLELGDSALYLCASSFRQEDGYTFGSGTRLTVV.

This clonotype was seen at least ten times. The CDR3 is CASSPGVGYEQYF. CDR3 DNA: TGTGCCAGCAGCCCCGGGGTGGGTTACGAGCAGTACTTC. The V call is TRBV11-2, the J call TRBJ2-7; perhaps TRBD2 as D (5 bases). Trimming cost V 5 bases and J 4 bases, with 12 bases left between them. The germline CDR1 and CDR2 sequences are SGHAT and FQNNGV. There are 13 residues in the CDR3.

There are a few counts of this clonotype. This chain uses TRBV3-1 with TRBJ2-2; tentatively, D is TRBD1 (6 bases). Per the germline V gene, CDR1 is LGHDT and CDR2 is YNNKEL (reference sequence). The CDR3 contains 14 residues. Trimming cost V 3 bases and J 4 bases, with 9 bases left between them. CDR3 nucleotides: TGTGCCAGCAGCCAGGGGGCCTCCACCGGGGAGCTGTTTTTT. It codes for CASSQGASTGELFF.

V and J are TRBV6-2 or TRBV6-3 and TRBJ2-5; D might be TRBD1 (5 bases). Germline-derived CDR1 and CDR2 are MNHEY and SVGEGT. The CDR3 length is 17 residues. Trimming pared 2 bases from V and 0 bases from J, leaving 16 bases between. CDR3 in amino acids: CASSYGAGRRYQETQYF. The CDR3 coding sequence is TGTGCCAGCAGTTACGGCGCAGGGCGACGATACCAAGAGACCCAGTACTTC.

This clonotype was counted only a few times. The CDR3 loop reads CASTDGPYEQYF. In DNA, the CDR3 is TGCGCCAGCACAGACGGCCCCTACGAGCAGTACTTC. This chain joins TRBV5-1 and TRBJ2-7, with no clear D. Trimming pared 6 bases from V and 2 bases from J, leaving 9 bases between. This CDR3 is 12 amino acids long. From germline, CDR1 is SGHRS and CDR2 YFSETQ.

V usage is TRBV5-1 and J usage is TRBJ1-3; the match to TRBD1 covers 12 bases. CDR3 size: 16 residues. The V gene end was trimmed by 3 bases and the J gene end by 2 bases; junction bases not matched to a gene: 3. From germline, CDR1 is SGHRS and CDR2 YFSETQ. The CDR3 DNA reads TGCGCCAGCAGCTGGGGGACAGGGGGCGCTGGAAACACCATATATTTT. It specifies CASSWGTGGAGNTIYF.

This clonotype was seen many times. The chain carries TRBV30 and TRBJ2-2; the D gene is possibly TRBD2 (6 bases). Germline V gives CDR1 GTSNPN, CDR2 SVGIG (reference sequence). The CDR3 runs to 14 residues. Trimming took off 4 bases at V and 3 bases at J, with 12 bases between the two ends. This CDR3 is CAWMGGIDTGELFF. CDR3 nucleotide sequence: TGTGCCTGGATGGGCGGGATCGACACCGGGGAGCTGTTTTTT.

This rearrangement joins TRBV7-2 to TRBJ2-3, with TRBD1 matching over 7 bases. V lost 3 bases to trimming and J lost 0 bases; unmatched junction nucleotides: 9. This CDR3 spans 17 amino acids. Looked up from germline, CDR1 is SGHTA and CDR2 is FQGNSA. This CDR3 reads CASSFSLGGPSTDTQYF. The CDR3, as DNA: TGTGCCAGCAGCTTTTCTTTAGGGGGCCCTAGCACAGATACGCAGTATTTT.

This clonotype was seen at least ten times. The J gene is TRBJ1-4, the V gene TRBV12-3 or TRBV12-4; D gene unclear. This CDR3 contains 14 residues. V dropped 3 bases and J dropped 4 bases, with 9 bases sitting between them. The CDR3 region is CASSFGPHNEKLFF. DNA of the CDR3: TGTGCCAGCAGTTTTGGGCCCCATAATGAAAAACTGTTTTTT.

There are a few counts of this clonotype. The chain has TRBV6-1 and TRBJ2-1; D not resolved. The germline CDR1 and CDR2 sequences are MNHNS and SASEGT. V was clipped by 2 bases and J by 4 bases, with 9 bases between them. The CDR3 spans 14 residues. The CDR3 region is CASSEYSIYNEQFF. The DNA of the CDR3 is TGTGCCAGCAGTGAATACAGCATTTACAATGAGCAGTTCTTC.

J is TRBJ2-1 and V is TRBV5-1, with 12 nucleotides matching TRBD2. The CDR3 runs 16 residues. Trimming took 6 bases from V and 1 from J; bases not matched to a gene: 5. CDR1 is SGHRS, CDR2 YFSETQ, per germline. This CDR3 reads CASTRLAGASYNEQFF. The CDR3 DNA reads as TGCGCCAGCACAAGACTAGCGGGAGCATCCTACAATGAGCAGTTCTTC.

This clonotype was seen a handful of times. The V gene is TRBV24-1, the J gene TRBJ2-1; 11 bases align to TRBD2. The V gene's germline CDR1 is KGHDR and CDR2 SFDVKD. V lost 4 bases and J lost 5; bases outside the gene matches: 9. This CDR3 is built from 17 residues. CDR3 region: CATSDSLAGGRDNEQFF. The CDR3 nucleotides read TGTGCCACCAGTGACTCCCTAGCGGGAGGTAGGGACAATGAGCAGTTCTTC.

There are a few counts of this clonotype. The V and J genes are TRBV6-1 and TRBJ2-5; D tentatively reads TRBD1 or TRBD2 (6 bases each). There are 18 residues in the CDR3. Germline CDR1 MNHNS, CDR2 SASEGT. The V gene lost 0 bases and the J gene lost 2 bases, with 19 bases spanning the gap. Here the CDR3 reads CASSEARGARAIQETQYF. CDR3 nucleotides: TGTGCCAGCAGTGAAGCGAGGGGGGCGAGGGCCATACAAGAGACCCAGTACTTC.

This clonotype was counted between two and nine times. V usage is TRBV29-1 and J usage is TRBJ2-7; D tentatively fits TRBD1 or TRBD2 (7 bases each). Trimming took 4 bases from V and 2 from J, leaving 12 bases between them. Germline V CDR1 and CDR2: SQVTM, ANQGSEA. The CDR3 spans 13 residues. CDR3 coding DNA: TGCAGCGTTGCAGGGGGGGGTACCTACGAGCAGTACTTC. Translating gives CSVAGGGTYEQYF.

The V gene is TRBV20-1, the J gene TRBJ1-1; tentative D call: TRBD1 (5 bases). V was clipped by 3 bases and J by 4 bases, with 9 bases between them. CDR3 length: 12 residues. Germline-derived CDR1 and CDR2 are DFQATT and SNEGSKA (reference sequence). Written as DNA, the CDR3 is TGCAGTGCTAGCCAAAGGGGCACTGAAGCTTTCTTT. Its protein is CSASQRGTEAFF.

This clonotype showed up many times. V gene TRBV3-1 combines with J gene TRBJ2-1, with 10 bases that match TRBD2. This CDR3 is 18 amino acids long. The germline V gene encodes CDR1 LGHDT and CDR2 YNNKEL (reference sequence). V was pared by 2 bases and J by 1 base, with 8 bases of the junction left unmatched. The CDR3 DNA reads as TGTGCCAGCAGCCAATCCAGCCCGGGACTAGCGTCCTACAATGAGCAGTTCTTC. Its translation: CASSQSSPGLASYNEQFF.